This TCR beta chain originates from a study of blood T cell repertoires in COVID-19. Only in-frame clones appear in the TCRdb table, and some are missing; sequencing was by immunoSEQ multiplex PCR. The sample has under 200,000 clones; about 82% are singletons. Only one count was recorded for this clone. The CDR3 is 12 amino acids. Looked up from germline, CDR1 is LNHDA and CDR2 is SQIVND (reference sequence). Germline trimming cut 6 bases from V and 9 bases from J; bases unmatched to any gene: 8. The sequence came from a man between 60 and 70 years old with COVID-19, enrolled during active disease. Sequencing was performed on peripheral blood. The chain uses TRBV19 and TRBJ2-7; TRBD1 agrees at 7 bases. As DNA, the CDR3 is TGTGCCAGTAGCCCGACTCAGGGGGTGCAGTACTTC. This gives the protein CASSPTQGVQYF.